This T cell receptor (beta chain) was found in a study of blood T cell repertoires in COVID-19. About the study: T cells, B-cell-depleted T cells, or PBMCs supplied cDNA or gDNA.

Produced via immunoSEQ multiplex PCR; TCRdb's table is partial and in-frame only. The table has some 99,000 clones, roughly 88% seen once; the top ten hold approximately 7.9%. The V end was cut by 6 bases, the J end by 3 bases, with 12 bases between. This CDR3 spans 13 amino acids. CDR1 is MNHEY, CDR2 SVGAGI, per germline. Source material: peripheral blood. This chain links TRBV6-5 with TRBJ2-7, with D unresolved. The TCR sequence derives from a woman at least 80 years old with active or convalescent COVID-19. The DNA of the CDR3 is TGTGCCAGCAGGCCCGTGGCCAACTACGAGCAGTACTTC. Protein: CASRPVANYEQYF.